This T cell receptor (beta chain) stems from a study of blood T cells in healthy people across ages. In germline, CDR1 is SGHRS, CDR2 YFSETQ. V lost 5 bases to trimming and J lost 5 bases, with 13 bases between them. The CDR3 consists of 13 residues. Primers used in a second PCR of roughly 6 to 11 cycles were a sample-barcoded 5' primer and a J-beta primer mix. With 12 random nucleotides, a template-switch adaptor tagged each individual cDNA molecule. MiXCR was run by TCRdb on the 5' RACE reads, yielding one entry per CDR3 protein. This table has about 760,000 distinct CDR3 sequences, roughly 25% appearing once. This clonotype turned up a few times. This sample was also put to use in a study of T cells of mothers and their children.

This clonotype was sampled from a boy younger than 18 in good health. V and J are TRBV5-1 and TRBJ1-1, with D hard to call. Sequencing was done on a sample of blood. The CDR3 bases are TGCGCCAGCAGGTTGACACCAGGAACTGAAGCTTTCTTT. It specifies CASRLTPGTEAFF. Drawing the rest from reference TRBV5-1 and TRBJ1-1, the complete variable domain is KAGVTQTPRYLIKTRGQQVTLSCSPISGHRSVSWYQQTPGQGLQFLFEYFSETQRNKGNFPGRFSGRQFSNSRSEMNVSTLELGDSALYLCASRLTPGTEAFFGQGTRLTVV.